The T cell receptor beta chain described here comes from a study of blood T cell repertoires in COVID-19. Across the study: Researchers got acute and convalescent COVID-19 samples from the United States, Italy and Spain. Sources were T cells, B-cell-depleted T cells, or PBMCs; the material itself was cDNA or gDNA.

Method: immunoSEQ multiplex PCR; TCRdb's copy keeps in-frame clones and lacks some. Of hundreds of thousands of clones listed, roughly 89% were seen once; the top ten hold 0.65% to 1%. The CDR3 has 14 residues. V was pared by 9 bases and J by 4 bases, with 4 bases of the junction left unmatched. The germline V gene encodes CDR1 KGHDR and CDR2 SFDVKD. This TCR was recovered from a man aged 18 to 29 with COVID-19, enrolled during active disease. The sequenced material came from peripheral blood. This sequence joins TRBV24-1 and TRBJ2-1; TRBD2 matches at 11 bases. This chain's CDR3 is CATSTSGKYNEQFF. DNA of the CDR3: TGTGCCACCTCGACTAGCGGGAAGTACAATGAGCAGTTCTTC.